Listed below are T cell receptor beta chains from one sample, sequenced in a study of PD-L1 blockade in urothelial cancer. Profiling relied on immunoSEQ multiplex PCR, and the TCRdb table lists in-frame clones only, not all of them. The repertoire has 85,000 to 90,000 clones, approximately 87% of them found once; the top ten carry under 15%. The input for sequencing was PBMCs, taken around atezolizumab (anti-PD-L1) treatment. Source of these receptors: a man between 60 and 75 years old with urothelial cancer. Both conserved end residues are part of each CDR3. A D gene is named only where the DNA matches it firmly. A row's size may be missing; if present it is once, few, many or a size class.

size	D	V	J	DNA	CDR3
-	TRBD1	TRBV29-1	TRBJ1-1	TGCAGCTTTCGAAGGGGGCTGGGCACTGAAGCTTTCTTT	CSFRRGLGTEAFF
-	-	TRBV30	TRBJ2-7	TGTGCCTGGGCCCGGGACACCTCCTACGAGCAGTACTTC	CAWARDTSYEQYF
once	TRBD1	TRBV6-6	TRBJ2-3	TGTGCCAGCAACGCGGACAGGAGCACAGATACGCAGTATTTT	CASNADRSTDTQYF
-	TRBD1	TRBV18	TRBJ2-7	TGTGCCAGCTCACATTCCGGGACAGGGTTCTACGAGCAGTACTTC	CASSHSGTGFYEQYF
-	-	TRBV10-1	TRBJ1-1	TGCGCCAGCAGCGCCGGGACTGGGACTGAAGCTTTCTTT	CASSAGTGTEAFF
-	-	TRBV4-1	TRBJ1-5	TGCGCCAGCAGCCAAGATTGGCAGGGCAATTTGGCCCAGCATTTT	CASSQDWQGNLAQHF
-	-	TRBV30	TRBJ1-5	TGTGCCTGGAGTGTGCGGGACGGGTCGATGCCCCAGCATTTT	CAWSVRDGSMPQHF
-	-	TRBV11-3	TRBJ2-7	TGTGCCAGCAGCCGCGGGACTGCCTACGAGCAGTACTTC	CASSRGTAYEQYF
-	-	TRBV5-4	TRBJ1-1	TGTGCCAGCAGCTTTCCCCGGGGGGTTGGCACTGAAGCTTTCTTT	CASSFPRGVGTEAFF
-	TRBD2	TRBV9	TRBJ2-2	TGTGCCAGCAGCGTAAGGTTAGCGGGGATTAACACCGGGGAGCTGTTTTTT	CASSVRLAGINTGELFF
-	TRBD2	TRBV7-3	TRBJ2-3	TGTGCCAGCAGCTTATTTCTAGCGGCTACAGATACGCAGTATTTT	CASSLFLAATDTQYF
-	-	TRBV7-2	TRBJ2-2	TGTGCCAGCAGCTTTATCTTCGGGGAGCTGTTTTTT	CASSFIFGELFF
once	-	TRBV28	TRBJ2-3	TGTGCCAGCAGACCCCAGGGCGGTACGCAGTATTTT	CASRPQGGTQYF
-	TRBD2	TRBV7-2	TRBJ2-3	TGTGCCAGCAGCTTAAATAGCGGGGGGTCCACAGATACGCAGTATTTT	CASSLNSGGSTDTQYF
few	TRBD2	TRBV7-2	TRBJ2-1	TGTGCCAGCAGTTATAGCGGGGGCAATGAGCAGTTCTTC	CASSYSGGNEQFF
few	-	TRBV9	TRBJ1-5	TGTGCCAGCAGCTCCGGGACACCTAATCAGCCCCAGCATTTT	CASSSGTPNQPQHF
-	TRBD2	TRBV10-2	TRBJ2-1	TGCGCCAGCAGGCCAGGGACTACCGTAGTCGATGAGCAGTTCTTC	CASRPGTTVVDEQFF
-	-	TRBV20-1	TRBJ1-1	TGCAGCCGTGTTGTAAACACTGAAGCTTTCTTT	CSRVVNTEAFF
-	-	TRBV30	TRBJ1-2	TGTGCCCACCACACAATTAACTATGGCTACACCTTC	CAHHTINYGYTF
-	TRBD1	TRBV7-2	TRBJ1-2	TGTGCCAGCAGCACCGCCAACCCAGGGACAGCTAAGTATGGCTACACCTTC	CASSTANPGTAKYGYTF
-	TRBD2	TRBV29-1	TRBJ2-7	TGCAGCGTGACTGGACTAGGGTCGCCCTCCTACGAGCAGTACTTC	CSVTGLGSPSYEQYF
-	TRBD2	TRBV7-3	TRBJ2-7	TGTGCCAGCAGCTTAAGCGGCGGGGGGGCGTCGTACGAGCAGTACTTC	CASSLSGGGASYEQYF
-	-	TRBV7-6	TRBJ1-4	TGTGCCAGCAGCTTACTCGGGAGGACGGGTGAAAAACTGTTTTTT	CASSLLGRTGEKLFF
-	-	TRBV27	TRBJ2-2	TGTGCCAGCAGTTACCAACAGAACACCGGGGAGCTGTTTTTT	CASSYQQNTGELFF
-	TRBD1	TRBV6-1	TRBJ2-2	TGTGCCAGCAGCTGGACAGGCATCGGGGGGGAGCTGTTTTTT	CASSWTGIGGELFF
few	TRBD1	TRBV19	TRBJ2-7	TGTGCCAGTAGTCAATACAGGGGACCCTACGAGCAGTACTTC	CASSQYRGPYEQYF
-	-	TRBV11-3	TRBJ1-2	TGTGCCAGCAGCTTAGATAGGGACACTGCGGGCTACACCTTC	CASSLDRDTAGYTF
-	-	TRBV5-1	TRBJ1-1	TGCGCCAGCAGCTTGGCCAACATGAACACTGAAGCTTTCTTT	CASSLANMNTEAFF
-	TRBD1	TRBV6-1	TRBJ1-5	TGTGCCAGCAGGGTAGACAGGGCGGGGAATCAGCCCCAGCATTTT	CASRVDRAGNQPQHF
once	-	TRBV14	TRBJ1-2	TGTGCCAGCAGCCAAGAGTGGGAGGGGAGCGGCTACACCTTC	CASSQEWEGSGYTF
-	TRBD1	TRBV27	TRBJ1-2	TGTGCCAGCAGTTTAAGGGGCAGGGGGCAGAGCTATGGCTACACCTTC	CASSLRGRGQSYGYTF
-	-	TRBV19	TRBJ1-6	TGTGCCAGTAGTCACGACTTCGGGATTACTTATAATTCACCCCTCCACTTT	CASSHDFGITYNSPLHF
once	TRBD1	TRBV18	TRBJ2-2	TGTGCCAGCTCGTACCAGGGGGAACCCGGGGAGCTGTTTTTT	CASSYQGEPGELFF
few	-	TRBV1	TRBJ2-1	TGCACCAGCAGCCGGACTAGCCGTCTACAACGGGAGCAGTTCTTC	CTSSRTSRLQREQFF
-	TRBD2	TRBV5-4	TRBJ2-1	TGTGCCAGCAGCTTTCGGGCTAGCGGGATTTACAATGAGCAGTTCTTC	CASSFRASGIYNEQFF
once	TRBD2	TRBV5-6	TRBJ2-7	TGTGCCAGCAGCTTGGCAGGGTCGGGAGGCTACGAGCAGTACTTC	CASSLAGSGGYEQYF
-	TRBD1	TRBV29-1	TRBJ2-2	TGCAGCGTTGGACAGGGTGTGAACACCGGGGAGCTGTTTTTT	CSVGQGVNTGELFF
-	TRBD1	TRBV15	TRBJ1-2	TGTGCCACCAGCAGAGGTAGGACAGGATATGGCTACACCTTC	CATSRGRTGYGYTF